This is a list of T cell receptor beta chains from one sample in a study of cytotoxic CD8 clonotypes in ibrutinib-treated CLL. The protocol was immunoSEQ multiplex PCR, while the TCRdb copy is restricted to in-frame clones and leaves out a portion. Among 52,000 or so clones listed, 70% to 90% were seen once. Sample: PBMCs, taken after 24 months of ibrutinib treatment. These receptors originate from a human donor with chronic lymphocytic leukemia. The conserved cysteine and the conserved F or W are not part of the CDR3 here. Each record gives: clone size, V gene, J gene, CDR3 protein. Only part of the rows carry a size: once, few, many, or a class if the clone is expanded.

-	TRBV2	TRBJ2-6	ASRPPGGAAGANVLT
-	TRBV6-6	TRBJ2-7	ASSRAADYEQY
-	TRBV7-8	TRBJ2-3	ASSPRGSGYTDTQY
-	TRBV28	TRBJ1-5	ASSFSLGRGRGQPQH
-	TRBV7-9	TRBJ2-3	ASSSDLAGGLYTQY
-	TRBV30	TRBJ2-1	AWSRSLGSSYNEQF
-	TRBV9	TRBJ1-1	ASSVGLGQGDTEAF
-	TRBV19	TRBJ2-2	ASSPPYRVTGELF
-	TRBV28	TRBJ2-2	ASSLSDGTGGSGELF
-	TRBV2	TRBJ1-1	ASRTVNTEAF
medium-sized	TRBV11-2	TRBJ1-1	ASSPAWEGNEAF
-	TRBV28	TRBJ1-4	ASSRGTDEKLF
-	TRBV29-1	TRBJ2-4	SARDRDPAKNIQY
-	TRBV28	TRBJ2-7	ATMSLMAASGRALSYEQY
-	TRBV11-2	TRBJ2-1	ASSLVRLGDEQF
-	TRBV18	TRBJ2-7	ASSPPKGGGVKSSYEQY
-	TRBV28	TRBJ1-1	ASSLYADRGTEAF
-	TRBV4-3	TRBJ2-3	ASSQGPGQGTDTQY
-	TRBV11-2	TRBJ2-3	ASSLELAGGPDTQY
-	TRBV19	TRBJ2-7	ASSASYYEQY
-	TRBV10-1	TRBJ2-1	ASSESVAGRNEQF
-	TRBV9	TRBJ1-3	ASMGDGNTIY
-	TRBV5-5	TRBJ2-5	ASSLSGGETQY
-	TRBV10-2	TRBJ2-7	ASSTSGNIYEQY
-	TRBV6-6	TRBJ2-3	AWRESGTDTQY
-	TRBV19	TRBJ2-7	ASSTIPGFEQY
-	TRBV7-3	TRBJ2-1	ASSHWTTGGNEQF
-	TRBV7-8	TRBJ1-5	ASSSTPGGVDQPQH
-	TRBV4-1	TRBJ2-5	ASSQDWETQY
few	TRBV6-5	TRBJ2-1	ASRPGGSGNNEQF
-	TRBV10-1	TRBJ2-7	ASSAAGAAVSEQY
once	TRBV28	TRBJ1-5	ASSLDPNQPQH
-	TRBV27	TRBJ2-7	ASSSGFRGSYEQY
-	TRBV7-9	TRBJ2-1	ASSFSGSSYNEQF
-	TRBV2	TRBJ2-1	ASRGDLSYNEQF
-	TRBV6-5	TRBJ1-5	ASSTDRPQH
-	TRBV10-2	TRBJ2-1	ASSAPGLSSSYNEQF
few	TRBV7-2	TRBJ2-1	ASSLAAGFGYNEQF
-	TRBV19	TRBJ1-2	ASSLRTGGDGYT
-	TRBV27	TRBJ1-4	ASSPKGGSGEKLF
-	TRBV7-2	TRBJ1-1	ASSARSGMNTEAF
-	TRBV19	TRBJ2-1	ASSNRDPGYNEQF
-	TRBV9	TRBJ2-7	ASSADSLTYEQY
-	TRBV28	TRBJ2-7	ASSSSPLLAGDGEQY
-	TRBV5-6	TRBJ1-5	ASSLADSAGQH
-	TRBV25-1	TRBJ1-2	ASSETGKEGYT
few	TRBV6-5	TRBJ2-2	ASWSGSRIPGELF
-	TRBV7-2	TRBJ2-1	ASTREAGEQF
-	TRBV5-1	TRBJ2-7	ASSLVGMGAGMTYEQY
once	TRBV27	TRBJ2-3	ASSDSGSFTDTQY
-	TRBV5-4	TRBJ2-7	ASSSPTSGSPREQY
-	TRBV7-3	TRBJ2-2	ASSASSRGLAAGELF
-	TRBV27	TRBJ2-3	ASSPGAELTDTQY